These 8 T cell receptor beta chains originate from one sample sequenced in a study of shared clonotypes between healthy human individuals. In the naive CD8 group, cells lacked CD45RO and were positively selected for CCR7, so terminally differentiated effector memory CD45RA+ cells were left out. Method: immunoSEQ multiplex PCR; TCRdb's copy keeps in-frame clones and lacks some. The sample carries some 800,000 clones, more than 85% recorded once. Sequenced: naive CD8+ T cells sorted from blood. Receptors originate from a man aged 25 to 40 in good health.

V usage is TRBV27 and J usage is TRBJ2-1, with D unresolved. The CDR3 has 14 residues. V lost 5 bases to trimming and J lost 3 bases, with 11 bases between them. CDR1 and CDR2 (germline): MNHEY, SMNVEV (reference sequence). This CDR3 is CASSLTWDYNEQFF. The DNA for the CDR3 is TGTGCCAGCAGTCTGACTTGGGACTACAATGAGCAGTTCTTC.

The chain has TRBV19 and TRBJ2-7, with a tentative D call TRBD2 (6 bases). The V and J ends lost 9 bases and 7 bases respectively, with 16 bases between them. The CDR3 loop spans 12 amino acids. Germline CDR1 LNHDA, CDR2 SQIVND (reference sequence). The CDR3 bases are TGTGCCAGCCGCGGAGGGCCGGGAGAGCAGTACTTC. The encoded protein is CASRGGPGEQYF.

CDR3 in amino acids: CASSLVKTGAGSGNTIYF. The CDR3 DNA follows: TGTGCCAGCAGCCTCGTGAAAACAGGGGCGGGCTCTGGAAACACCATATATTTT. J is TRBJ1-3 and V is TRBV5-6; 7 nucleotides agree with TRBD1. CDR1 and CDR2 from the germline V gene are SGHDT and YYEEEE. V shed 4 bases and J 0 bases; nucleotides not matched to a gene: 13. The CDR3 consists of 18 residues.

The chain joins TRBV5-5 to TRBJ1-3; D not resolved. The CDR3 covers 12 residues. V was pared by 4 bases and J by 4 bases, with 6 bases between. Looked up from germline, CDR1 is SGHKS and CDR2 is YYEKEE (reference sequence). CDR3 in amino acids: CASSPTGNTIYF. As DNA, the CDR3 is TGTGCCAGCAGCCCGACAGGAAACACCATATATTTT.

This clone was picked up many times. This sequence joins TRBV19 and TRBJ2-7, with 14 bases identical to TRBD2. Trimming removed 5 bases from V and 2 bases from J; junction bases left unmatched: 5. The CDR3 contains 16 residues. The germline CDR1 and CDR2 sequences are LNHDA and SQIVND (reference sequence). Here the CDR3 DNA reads TGTGCCAGTAGTCCCTGGACTAGCGGGAGGACCTACGAGCAGTACTTC. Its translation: CASSPWTSGRTYEQYF.

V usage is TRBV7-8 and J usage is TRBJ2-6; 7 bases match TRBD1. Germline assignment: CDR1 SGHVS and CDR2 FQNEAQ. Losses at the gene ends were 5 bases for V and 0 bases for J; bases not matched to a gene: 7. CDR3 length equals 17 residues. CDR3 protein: CASSQRQGVSGANVLTF. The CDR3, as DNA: TGTGCCAGCAGCCAGCGGCAGGGGGTCTCTGGGGCCAACGTCCTGACTTTC. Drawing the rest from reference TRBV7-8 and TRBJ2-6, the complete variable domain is GAGVSQSPRYKVAKRGQDVALRCDPISGHVSLFWYQQALGQGPEFLTYFQNEAQLDKSGLPSDRFFAERPEGSVSTLKIQRTQQEDSAVYLCASSQRQGVSGANVLTFGAGSRLTVL.

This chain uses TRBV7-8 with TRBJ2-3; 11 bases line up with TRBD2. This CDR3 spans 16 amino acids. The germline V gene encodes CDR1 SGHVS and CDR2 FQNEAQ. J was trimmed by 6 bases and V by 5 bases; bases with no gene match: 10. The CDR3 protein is CASSAPLAGVGDTQYF. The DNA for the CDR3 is TGTGCCAGCAGCGCACCACTAGCGGGAGTAGGCGATACGCAGTATTTT. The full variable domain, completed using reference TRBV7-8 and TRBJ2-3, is GAGVSQSPRYKVAKRGQDVALRCDPISGHVSLFWYQQALGQGPEFLTYFQNEAQLDKSGLPSDRFFAERPEGSVSTLKIQRTQQEDSAVYLCASSAPLAGVGDTQYFGPGTRLTVL.

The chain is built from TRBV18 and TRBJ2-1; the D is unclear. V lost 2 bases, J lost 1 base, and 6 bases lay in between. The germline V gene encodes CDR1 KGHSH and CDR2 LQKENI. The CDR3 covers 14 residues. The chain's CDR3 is CASSPGWSYNEQFF. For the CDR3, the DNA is TGTGCCAGCTCACCAGGGTGGTCCTACAATGAGCAGTTCTTC.